What follows is one T cell receptor beta chain and its context. Its antigen remains unknown. With 11 bases removed from V and 3 bases from J, the gap between germline ends came to 16 bases. The CDR3 runs to 13 residues. The germline V gene encodes CDR1 LNHDA and CDR2 SQIVND (reference sequence). These data originate in a study of shared clonotypes between healthy human individuals. Overall study context: Three CD4 naive, three CD4 memory, two CD8 naive and one CD8 memory plate were used per donor.

The assay used deep level. In the study's own analysis: As immunoSEQ supplied junction-only sequences (without quality scores), filtering differed. Produced via immunoSEQ multiplex PCR; TCRdb's table is partial and in-frame only. Clone size and the V and J calls come from that table; the DNA yielded D and trimming. In the table there are about 1 million clones, about 75% of which are singletons. Study-level results: The generation probabilities recorded for non-shared clonotypes fell below those of clonotypes shared by all four donors.

This chain joins TRBV19 and TRBJ1-1; D perhaps matches TRBD1 (5 bases). The sequence came from a man aged 18 to 30 in good health. Sequencing input: memory CD4+ T cells sorted from blood. Subset defined: CD45RA-negative fraction. The DNA of the CDR3 is TGTGCCGCACAGCGGGCGGGGGACACTGAAGCTTTCTTT. Protein sequence: CAAQRAGDTEAFF.